This T cell receptor (beta chain) emerged from a study of T cell responses to AZD1222 COVID-19 vaccine. Broader study findings: Just a handful of people given AZD1222 tested seropositive at baseline.

With respect to this clone: Its antigen is currently unknown.

The V segment lost 6 bases and the J segment 2 bases; nucleotides outside the gene matches: 8. Germline CDR1 SEHNR, CDR2 FQNEAQ (reference sequence). This CDR3 comprises 16 residues. Data came from immunoSEQ multiplex PCR; TCRdb stores just in-frame clones and leaves some out. The sample has 86,000 or so clones; more than 75% are singletons. The J gene is TRBJ2-1, the V gene TRBV7-9, with 9 bases identical to TRBD2. The starting material was peripheral blood, obtained on day 0 of AZD1222 vaccination. The sequence was obtained from an adult in good health. In nucleotides, the CDR3 is TGTGCCAGCAGTCCGCTAGCGGGGAGAGCCTACAATGAGCAGTTCTTC. Translation gives CASSPLAGRAYNEQFF.